This entry features one T cell receptor (beta chain) sequence. There are 17 residues in the CDR3. CDR1 and CDR2 (germline): SGHRS, YFSETQ. V was pared by 4 bases and J by 7 bases, with 18 bases of the junction left unmatched. There were only Caucasian adults among the donors, and all lived in Nashville, Tennessee. This sample was included in a study of shared clonotypes between healthy human individuals. Libraries were prepared by immunoSEQ multiplex PCR; TCRdb keeps only in-frame clonotypes and omits some of them. The sample has around 1.4 million clones, around 98.5% seen once. The sequence was collected from a man between 25 and 39 years old in good health. The V call is TRBV5-1, the J call TRBJ2-7; 9 nucleotides align to TRBD1. The sample was naive CD4+ T cells sorted from blood. Documented subset: CD45RA+ positively selected. The CDR3 spells CASSGTIAGTGISEQYF. The CDR3 nucleotides are TGCGCCAGCAGCGGAACAATTGCCGGGACAGGGATCTCTGAGCAGTACTTC.